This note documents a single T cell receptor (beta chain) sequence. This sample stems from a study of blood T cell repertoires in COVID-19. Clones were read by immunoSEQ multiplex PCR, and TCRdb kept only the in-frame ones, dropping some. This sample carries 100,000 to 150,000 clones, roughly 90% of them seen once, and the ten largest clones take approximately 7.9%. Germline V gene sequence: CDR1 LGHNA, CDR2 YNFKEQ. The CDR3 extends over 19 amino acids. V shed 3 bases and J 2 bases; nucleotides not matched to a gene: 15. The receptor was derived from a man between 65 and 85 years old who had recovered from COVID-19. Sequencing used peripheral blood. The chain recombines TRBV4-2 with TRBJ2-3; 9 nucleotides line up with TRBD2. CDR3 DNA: TGTGCCAGCAGCCAGGGGTCGGTAGCGGGAGCCAGATTCACAGATACGCAGTATTTT. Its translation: CASSQGSVAGARFTDTQYF.